Below are 2 T cell receptor beta chains sequenced from a single sample in a study of blood T cell repertoires in COVID-19 (dated by TCRdb to the early 2020s). The protocol used for the library was the immunoSEQ multiplex PCR assay. TCRdb provides this immuneACCESS table in a form limited to in-frame rearrangements. Some clones are lacking; in checked studies, under half of them reflect an unresolved V gene, and why the rest are absent is not known. The sample includes 150,000 to 200,000 clones, with about 80% observed a single time. About 2.7% of the sample is held by the ten biggest clonotypes. The sample was peripheral blood. All receptors come from a human donor with acute or convalescent COVID-19. The donor label of this sample is uncertain.

The chain employs TRBV7-3 and TRBJ1-1; 7 nucleotides agree with TRBD1. CDR3 length: 12 residues. The germline V gene encodes CDR1 SGHTA and CDR2 FQGTGA. Unmatched junction bases numbered 4, after V lost 5 bases and J lost 7 bases. The CDR3 DNA reads TGTGCCAGCAGCCCGGGACAGTTTGAAGCTTTCTTT. It encodes CASSPGQFEAFF.

The chain uses TRBV6-6 and TRBJ2-5; unclear D gene. Trimming took 0 bases from V and 4 from J, leaving 3 bases between them. This CDR3 has 12 amino acids. The germline V gene encodes CDR1 MNHNY and CDR2 SVGAGI (reference sequence). This CDR3 reads CASSYSRETQYF. The DNA for the CDR3 is TGTGCCAGCAGTTACTCGAGAGAGACCCAGTACTTC.